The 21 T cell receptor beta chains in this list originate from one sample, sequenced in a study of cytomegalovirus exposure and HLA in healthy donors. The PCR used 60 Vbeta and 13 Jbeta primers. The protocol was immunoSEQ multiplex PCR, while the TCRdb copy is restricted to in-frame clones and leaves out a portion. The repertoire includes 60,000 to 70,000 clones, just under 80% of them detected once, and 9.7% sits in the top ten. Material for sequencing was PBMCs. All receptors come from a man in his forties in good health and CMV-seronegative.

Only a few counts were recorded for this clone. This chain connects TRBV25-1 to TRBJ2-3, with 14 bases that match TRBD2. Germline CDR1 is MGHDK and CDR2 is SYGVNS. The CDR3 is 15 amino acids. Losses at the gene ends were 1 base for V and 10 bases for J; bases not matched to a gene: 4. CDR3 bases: TGTGCCAGCAGTGAATCCTGGACTAGCGGGAGGCCGCAGTATTTT. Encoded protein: CASSESWTSGRPQYF.

The CDR3 DNA reads as TGTGCCAGTAGTATTAGGGGACAGGGTTTTGCTGAGCAGTTCTTC. Protein product: CASSIRGQGFAEQFF. V usage is TRBV19 and J usage is TRBJ2-1, with TRBD1 matching over 9 bases. Germline values: CDR1 LNHDA, CDR2 SQIVND (reference sequence). This CDR3 is 15 amino acids long. After removal of 3 bases from V and 9 bases from J, the junction contained 9 bases not matched to a gene.

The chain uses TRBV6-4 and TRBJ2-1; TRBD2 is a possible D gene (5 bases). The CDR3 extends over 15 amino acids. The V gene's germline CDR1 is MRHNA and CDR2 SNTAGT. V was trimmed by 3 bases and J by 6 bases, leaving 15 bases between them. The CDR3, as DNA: TGTGCCAGCAGTGAATGGGTGACTACTTTCAATGAGCAGTTCTTC. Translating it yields CASSEWVTTFNEQFF.

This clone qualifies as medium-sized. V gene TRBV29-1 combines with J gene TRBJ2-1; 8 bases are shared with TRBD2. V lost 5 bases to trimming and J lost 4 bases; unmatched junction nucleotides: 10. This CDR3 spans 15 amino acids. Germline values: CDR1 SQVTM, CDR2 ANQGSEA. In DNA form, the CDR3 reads TGCAGCGTTTTGGGGGCACTAGCGGAATACAATGAGCAGTTCTTC. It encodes CSVLGALAEYNEQFF.

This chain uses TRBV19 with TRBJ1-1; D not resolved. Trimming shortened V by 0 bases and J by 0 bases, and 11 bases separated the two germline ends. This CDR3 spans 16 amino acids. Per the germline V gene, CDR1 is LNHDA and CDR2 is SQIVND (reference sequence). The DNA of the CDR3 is TGTGCCAGTAGTATAGATCGCAACCAGATGAACACTGAAGCTTTCTTT. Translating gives CASSIDRNQMNTEAFF.

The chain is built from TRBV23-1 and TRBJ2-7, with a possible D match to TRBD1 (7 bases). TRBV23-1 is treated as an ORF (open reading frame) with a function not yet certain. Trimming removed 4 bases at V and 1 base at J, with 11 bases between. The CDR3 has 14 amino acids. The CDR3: CASSPPGGSYEQYF. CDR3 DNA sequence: TGCGCCAGCAGTCCCCCAGGGGGGTCCTACGAGCAGTACTTC.

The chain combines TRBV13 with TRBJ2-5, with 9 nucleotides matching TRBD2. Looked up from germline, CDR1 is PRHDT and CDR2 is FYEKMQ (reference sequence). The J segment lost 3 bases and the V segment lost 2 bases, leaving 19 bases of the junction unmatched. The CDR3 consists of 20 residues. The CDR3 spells CASSLYWRREGPKIKETQYF. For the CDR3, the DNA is TGTGCCAGCAGCTTATATTGGAGGCGGGAGGGCCCAAAAATCAAAGAGACCCAGTACTTC. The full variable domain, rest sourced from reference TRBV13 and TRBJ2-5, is AAGVIQSPRHLIKEKRETATLKCYPIPRHDTVYWYQQGPGQDPQFLISFYEKMQSDKGSIPDRFSAQQFSDYHSELNMSSLELGDSALYFCASSLYWRREGPKIKETQYFGPGTRLLVL.

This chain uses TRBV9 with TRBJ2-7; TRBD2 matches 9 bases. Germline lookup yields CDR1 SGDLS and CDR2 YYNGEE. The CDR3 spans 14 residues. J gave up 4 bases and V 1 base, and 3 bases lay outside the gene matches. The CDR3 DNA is TGTGCCAGCAGCGTACTTAGCGGGAGTTACGAGCAGTACTTC. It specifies CASSVLSGSYEQYF.

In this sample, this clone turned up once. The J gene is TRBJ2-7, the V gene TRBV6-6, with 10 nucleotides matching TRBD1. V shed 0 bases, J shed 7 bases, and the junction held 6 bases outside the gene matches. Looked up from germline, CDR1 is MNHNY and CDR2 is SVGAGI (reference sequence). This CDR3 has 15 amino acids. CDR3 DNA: TGTGCCAGCAGTTACTCTGGACAGGGGGAACGGGAGCAGTACTTC. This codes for CASSYSGQGEREQYF.

The CDR3 spells CASSSLGTGSDQPQHF. In DNA form, the CDR3 reads TGTGCCAGCAGCTCCCTGGGGACAGGTTCCGATCAGCCCCAGCATTTT. The chain recombines TRBV7-2 with TRBJ1-5; 8 bases fit TRBD1. The trim removed 4 bases at V and 5 bases at J, leaving 10 bases unmatched. The CDR3 consists of 16 residues. The V gene's germline CDR1 is SGHTA and CDR2 FQGNSA.

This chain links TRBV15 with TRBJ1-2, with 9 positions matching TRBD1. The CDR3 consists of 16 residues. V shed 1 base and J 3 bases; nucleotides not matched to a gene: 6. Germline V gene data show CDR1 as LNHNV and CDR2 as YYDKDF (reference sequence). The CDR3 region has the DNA TGTGCCACCAGCAGAGGCAGGGACAGGGAGGACTATGGCTACACCTTC. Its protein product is CATSRGRDREDYGYTF.

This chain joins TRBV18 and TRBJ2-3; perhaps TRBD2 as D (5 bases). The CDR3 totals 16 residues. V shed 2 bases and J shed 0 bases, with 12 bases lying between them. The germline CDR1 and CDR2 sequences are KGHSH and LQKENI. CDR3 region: CASSPVSAVSTDTQYF. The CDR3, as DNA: TGTGCCAGCTCACCAGTTTCAGCGGTTAGCACAGATACGCAGTATTTT. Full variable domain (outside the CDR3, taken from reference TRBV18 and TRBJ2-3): NAGVMQNPRHLVRRRGQEARLRCSPMKGHSHVYWYRQLPEEGLKFMVYLQKENIIDESGMPKERFSAEFPKEGPSILRIQQVVRGDSAAYFCASSPVSAVSTDTQYFGPGTRLTVL.

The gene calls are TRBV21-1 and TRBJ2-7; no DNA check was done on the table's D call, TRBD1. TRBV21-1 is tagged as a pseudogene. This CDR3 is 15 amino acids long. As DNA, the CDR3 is TGTGCCAGCAGGACCGGGACAGGGGCAATTTACGAGCAGTACTTC. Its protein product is CASRTGTGAIYEQYF.

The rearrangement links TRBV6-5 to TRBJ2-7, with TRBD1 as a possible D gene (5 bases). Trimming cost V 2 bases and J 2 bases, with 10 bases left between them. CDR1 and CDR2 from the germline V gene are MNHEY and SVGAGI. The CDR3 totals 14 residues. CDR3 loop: CASSYLPGTYEQYF. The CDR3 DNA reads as TGTGCCAGCAGTTACCTCCCAGGGACCTACGAGCAGTACTTC.

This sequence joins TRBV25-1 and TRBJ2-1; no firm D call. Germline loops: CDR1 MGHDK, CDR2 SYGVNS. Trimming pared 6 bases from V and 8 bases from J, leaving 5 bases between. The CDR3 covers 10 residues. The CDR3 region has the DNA TGTGCCAGCAGGAGTGATGAGCAGTTCTTC. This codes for CASRSDEQFF.

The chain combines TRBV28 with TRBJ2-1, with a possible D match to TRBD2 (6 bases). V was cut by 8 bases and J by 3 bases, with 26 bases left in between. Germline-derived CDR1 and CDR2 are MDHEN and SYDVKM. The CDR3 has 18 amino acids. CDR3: CASQGLLVPGEGYNEQFF. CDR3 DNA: TGTGCCAGCCAAGGGTTGCTCGTCCCGGGAGAGGGCTACAATGAGCAGTTCTTC.

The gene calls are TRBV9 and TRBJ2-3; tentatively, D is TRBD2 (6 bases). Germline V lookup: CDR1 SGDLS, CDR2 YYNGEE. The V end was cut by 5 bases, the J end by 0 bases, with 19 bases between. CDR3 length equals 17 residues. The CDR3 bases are TGTGCCAGCAGATGGGTGGGGAAGCGGGTTAGCACAGATACGCAGTATTTT. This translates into CASRWVGKRVSTDTQYF.

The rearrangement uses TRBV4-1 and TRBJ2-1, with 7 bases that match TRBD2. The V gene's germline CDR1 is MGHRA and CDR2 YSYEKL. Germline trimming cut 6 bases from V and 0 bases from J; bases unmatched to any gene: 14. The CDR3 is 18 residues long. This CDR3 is CASSHPTGRGSSYNEQFF. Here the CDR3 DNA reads TGCGCCAGCAGTCACCCCACTGGACGCGGGAGCTCCTACAATGAGCAGTTCTTC.

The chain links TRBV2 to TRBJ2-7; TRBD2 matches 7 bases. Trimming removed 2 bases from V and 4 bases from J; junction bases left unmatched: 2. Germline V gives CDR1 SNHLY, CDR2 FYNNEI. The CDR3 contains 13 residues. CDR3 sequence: CASSESGGYEQYF. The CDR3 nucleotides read TGTGCCAGCAGTGAATCGGGGGGTTACGAGCAGTACTTC.

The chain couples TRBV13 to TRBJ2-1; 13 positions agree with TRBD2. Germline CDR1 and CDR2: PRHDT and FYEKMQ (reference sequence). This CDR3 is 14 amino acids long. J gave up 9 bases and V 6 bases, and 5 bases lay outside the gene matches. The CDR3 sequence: CASRWGLAGIEQFF. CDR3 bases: TGTGCCAGCAGATGGGGACTAGCGGGAATTGAGCAGTTCTTC.

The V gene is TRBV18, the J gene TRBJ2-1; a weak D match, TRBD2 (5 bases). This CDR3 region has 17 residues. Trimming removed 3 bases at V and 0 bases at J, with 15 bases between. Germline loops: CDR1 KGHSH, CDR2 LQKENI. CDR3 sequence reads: CASSPSLLGSSYNEQFF. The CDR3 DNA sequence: TGTGCCAGCTCACCTAGCTTGCTAGGGAGCTCCTACAATGAGCAGTTCTTC.